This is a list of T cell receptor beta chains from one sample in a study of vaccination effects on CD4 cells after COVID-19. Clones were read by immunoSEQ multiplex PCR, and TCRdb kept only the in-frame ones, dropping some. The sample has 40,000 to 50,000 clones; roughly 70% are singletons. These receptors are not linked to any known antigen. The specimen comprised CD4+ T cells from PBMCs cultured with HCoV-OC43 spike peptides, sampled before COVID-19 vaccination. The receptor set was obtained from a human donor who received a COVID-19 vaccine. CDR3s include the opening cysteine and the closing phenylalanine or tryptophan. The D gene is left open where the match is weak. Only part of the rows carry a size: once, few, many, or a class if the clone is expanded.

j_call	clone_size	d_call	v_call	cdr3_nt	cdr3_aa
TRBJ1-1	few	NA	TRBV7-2	TGTGCCAGCAGCTTAGTCCCCAGGCCGAACACTGAAGCTTTCTTT	CASSLVPRPNTEAFF
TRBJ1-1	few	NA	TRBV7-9	TGTGCCAGCAGCCTACGTACGGGGGGCGGCCTCGGCCGGGGACCCAAAGCTTTCTTT	CASSLRTGGGLGRGPKAFF
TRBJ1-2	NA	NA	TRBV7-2	TGTGCCAGCAGCTCCTCCGGGACGGATAACTATGGCTACACCTTC	CASSSSGTDNYGYTF
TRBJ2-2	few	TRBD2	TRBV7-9	TGTGCCAGCAGCTCGAGCGGGAGGCACACCGGGGAGCTGTTTTTT	CASSSSGRHTGELFF
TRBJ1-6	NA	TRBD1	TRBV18	TGTGCCAGCTCACCCCCGACAGGGGGAAATTCACCCCTCCACTTT	CASSPPTGGNSPLHF
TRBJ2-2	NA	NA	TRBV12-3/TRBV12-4	TGTGCCAGCAGCTTACTCACCGGGGAGCTGTTTTTT	CASSLLTGELFF
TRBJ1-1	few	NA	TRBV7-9	TGTGCCAGCACCAGAATAGGGGGGGAAGGAACTGAAGCTTTCTTT	CASTRIGGEGTEAFF
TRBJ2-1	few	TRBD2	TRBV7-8	TGTGCCAGCAGCTTAAACGGGAGGTCCTACAATGAGCAGTTCTTC	CASSLNGRSYNEQFF
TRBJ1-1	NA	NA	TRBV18	TGTGCCAGCTCACTGGGAAGTAGGGGGGTCACTGAAGCTTTCTTT	CASSLGSRGVTEAFF
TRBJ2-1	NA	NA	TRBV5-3	TGTGCCAGAAGCTTCTTCTGCGGTACCTACAATGAGCAGTTCTTC	CARSFFCGTYNEQFF
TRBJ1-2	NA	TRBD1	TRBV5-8	TGTGCCAGCAGCTTGTATCGGACAGGGCACTATGGCTACACCTTC	CASSLYRTGHYGYTF
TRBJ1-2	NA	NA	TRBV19	TGTGCCAGTAGTACCCAGGGGTCCTTGAACTATGGCTACACCTTC	CASSTQGSLNYGYTF
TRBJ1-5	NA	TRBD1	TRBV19	TGTGCCAGTAGAGGGGGCGCGGGCAATCAGCCCCAGCATTTT	CASRGGAGNQPQHF
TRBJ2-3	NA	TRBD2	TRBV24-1	TGTGCCGTAGGACTAGCGGGCACAGATACGCAGTATTTT	CAVGLAGTDTQYF
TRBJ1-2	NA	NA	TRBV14	TGTGCCAGCAGCCAAGCAGGGTATGGCTACACCTTC	CASSQAGYGYTF
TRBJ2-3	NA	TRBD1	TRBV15	TGTGCCACCAGCAGAGATAAAGGGACAGGGGCAGATACGCAGTATTTT	CATSRDKGTGADTQYF
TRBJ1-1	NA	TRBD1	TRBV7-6	TGTGCCAGCAGCTTAGGAACCGGGACAGCGAACACTGAAGCTTTCTTT	CASSLGTGTANTEAFF
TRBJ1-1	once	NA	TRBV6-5	TGTGCCAGCAGCCAGGTGGGGAACACTGAAGCTTTCTTT	CASSQVGNTEAFF
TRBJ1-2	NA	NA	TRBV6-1	TGTGCCAGCAGTGAAGCGGTCTCCTATGGCTACACCTTC	CASSEAVSYGYTF
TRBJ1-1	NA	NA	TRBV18	TGTGCCAGCTCACCCGATAACCCAGGGATGAACACTGAAGCTTTCTTT	CASSPDNPGMNTEAFF
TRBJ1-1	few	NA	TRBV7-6	TGTGCCAGCAGCTTAGCCGAGGGAAGGACTGAAGCTTTCTTT	CASSLAEGRTEAFF
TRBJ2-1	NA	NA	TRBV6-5	TGTGCCAGCGGGTGGACTCTAGATGAGCAGTTCTTC	CASGWTLDEQFF
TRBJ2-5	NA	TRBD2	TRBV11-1	TGTGCCAGCACCTCTTATGGGGGGGGGACCCAGTACTTC	CASTSYGGGTQYF
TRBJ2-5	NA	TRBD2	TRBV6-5	TGTGCCAGCAGTTCCGGGACTAGCGGGCGAGAGACCCAGTACTTC	CASSSGTSGRETQYF
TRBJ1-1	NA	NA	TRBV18	TGTGCCAGCTCCCCCCTTAACACTGAAGCTTTCTTT	CASSPLNTEAFF
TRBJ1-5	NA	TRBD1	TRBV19	TGTGCCAGTAGTCCTCGGACAGGGTCCAATCAGCCCCAGCATTTT	CASSPRTGSNQPQHF
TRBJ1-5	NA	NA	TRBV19	TGTGCCAGTAGTATATTCTCGGGGCTTGACCAGCCCCAGCATTTT	CASSIFSGLDQPQHF
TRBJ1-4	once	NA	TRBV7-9	TGTGCCAGCAGCAAGCGGAGGGGGGGTAATGAAAAACTGTTTTTT	CASSKRRGGNEKLFF
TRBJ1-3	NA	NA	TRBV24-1	TGTGCCACCAGTGATTTAGTCGTGGGGAGATACTCTGGAAACACCATATATTTT	CATSDLVVGRYSGNTIYF
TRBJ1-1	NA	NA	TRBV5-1	TGCGCCAGCAGCGGGGGAGAGACGAACACTGAAGCTTTCTTT	CASSGGETNTEAFF
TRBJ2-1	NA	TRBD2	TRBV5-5	TGTGCCAGCAGCTCCGGGATTAGCGGGGGTCGGCGCTACAATGAGCAGTTCTTC	CASSSGISGGRRYNEQFF
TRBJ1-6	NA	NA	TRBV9	TGTGCCAGCAGCCAAGGGGGGAACGATTCACCCCTCCACTTT	CASSQGGNDSPLHF
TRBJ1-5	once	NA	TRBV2	TGTGCCAGCAGTGATTCGCATCCAGGGAAGGGGCCCCAGCATTTT	CASSDSHPGKGPQHF
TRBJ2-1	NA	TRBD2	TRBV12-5	TGTGCTAGTGGTTTCACTACTACGCTTGGGGGGGAGTTCTTC	CASGFTTTLGGEFF
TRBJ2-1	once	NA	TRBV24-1	TGTGCCACCAGTGATTTGGATGAGCAGTTCTTC	CATSDLDEQFF
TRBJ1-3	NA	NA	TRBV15	TGTGCCACCAGCAGAGGGGACGGATTTCCCATCGCCACCTCTGGAAACACCATATATTTT	CATSRGDGFPIATSGNTIYF
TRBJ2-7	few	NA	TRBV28	TGTGCCAGCAGTGGACGTCAGGGATTCCCCTACGAGCAGTACTTC	CASSGRQGFPYEQYF
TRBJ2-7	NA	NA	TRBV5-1	TGCGCCAGCAGCTTGGAGGCTAGCAGCCCCTACGAGCAGTACTTC	CASSLEASSPYEQYF
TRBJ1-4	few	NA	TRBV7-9	TGTGCCAGCAGCTCAAACCGGGACCCGAATGAAAAACTGTTTTTT	CASSSNRDPNEKLFF
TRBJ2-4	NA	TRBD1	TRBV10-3	TGTGCCATCCTGGACAGGGCCAAAAACATTCAGTACTTC	CAILDRAKNIQYF
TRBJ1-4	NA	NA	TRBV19	TGTGCCAGTAGTATGGCCGATGAAAAACTGTTTTTT	CASSMADEKLFF
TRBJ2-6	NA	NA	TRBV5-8	TGTGCCAGCAGCCTAAAACACTCTGGGGCCAACGTCCTGACTTTC	CASSLKHSGANVLTF
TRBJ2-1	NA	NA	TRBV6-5	TGTGCCAGCACCCCCTCGGCGGCGTCCTACAATGAGCAGTTCTTC	CASTPSAASYNEQFF
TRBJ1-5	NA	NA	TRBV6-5	TGTGCCACCCGATCGGATTATAGCAATCAGCCCCAGCATTTT	CATRSDYSNQPQHF
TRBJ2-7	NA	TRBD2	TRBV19	TGTGCCAGTAGTGTCTCCGGGACTAGCATCTCCTACGAGCAGTACTTC	CASSVSGTSISYEQYF
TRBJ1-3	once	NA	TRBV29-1	TGCAGCGTTGCTGGGCGGAACTCTGGAAACACCATATATTTT	CSVAGRNSGNTIYF
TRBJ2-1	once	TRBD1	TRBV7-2	TGTGCCAGCAGCTTAGGGGACAGGGCTACTGAGCAGTTCTTC	CASSLGDRATEQFF
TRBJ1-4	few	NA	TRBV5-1	TGCGCCAGCAGTGGTGGGGTTAGCGAAAAACTGTTTTTT	CASSGGVSEKLFF
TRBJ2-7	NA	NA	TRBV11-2	TGTGCCAGCAGCTTAAACCTCAATCCCGGGACGGCATACTACGAGCAGTACTTC	CASSLNLNPGTAYYEQYF
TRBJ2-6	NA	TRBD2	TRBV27	TGTGCCAGCAGTTTAAGGGAGGGATCATGGGCCTCTGGGGCCAACGTCCTGACTTTC	CASSLREGSWASGANVLTF
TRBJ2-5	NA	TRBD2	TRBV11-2	TGTGCCAGCAGCTTAGAAGTATCTAGCGGGGGAAAAGAGACCCAGTACTTC	CASSLEVSSGGKETQYF
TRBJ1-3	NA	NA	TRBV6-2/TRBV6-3	TGTGCCAGCAGTTACCCGGGACAAAACTCTGGAAACACCATATATTTT	CASSYPGQNSGNTIYF
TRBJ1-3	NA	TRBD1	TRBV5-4	TGTGCCAGCAGCACAGGGGGACAGGGGGCTGGAAACACCATATATTTT	CASSTGGQGAGNTIYF
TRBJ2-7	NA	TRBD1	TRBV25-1	TGTGCCAGCAGCCCGGGACAGGGGGCCTACGAGCAGTACTTC	CASSPGQGAYEQYF
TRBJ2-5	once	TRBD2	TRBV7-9	TGTGCCAGCAGCTTACGACTAGCGGGAGAAAGGGTTCGAGAGACCCAGTACTTC	CASSLRLAGERVRETQYF
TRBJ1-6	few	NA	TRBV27	TGTGCCAGCAGTATCCAGGGGAGACGACCCCTCCACTTT	CASSIQGRRPLHF
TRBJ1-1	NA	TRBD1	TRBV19	TGTGCCAGTAGTATGACGTCTTCAGGGGGCGTTGAAGCTTTCTTT	CASSMTSSGGVEAFF